This T cell receptor (beta chain) emerged from a study of T cell repertoires in cytomegalovirus infection. Study-level background: A matching HLA type, together with CMV infection, was signaled by public TCR beta signatures.

The ends lost 3 bases at V and 4 bases at J; junction bases unmatched: 5. The CDR3 has 15 residues. TCRdb re-called the reads with MiXCR, one entry per CDR3 protein. The sample lists about 740,000 distinct CDR3 sequences, under 40% occurring once. General study findings and limits: HLA-C-restricted, CMV-specific TCR beta clonotypes were dominant ex vivo.

Details on this clonotype: Antigen: not known.

This clonotype was sampled from a human donor in good health (CMV status not recorded). Some clones in this sample may be carry-over from other donors' samples. The sequenced sample consisted of PBMCs. This chain connects TRBV12-3 or TRBV12-4 to TRBJ1-5, with 8 bases fitting TRBD1. The CDR3 spells CASSFSDRVNQPQHF. DNA for the CDR3: TGTGCCAGCAGTTTTTCGGACAGGGTGAATCAGCCCCAGCATTTT.